This T cell receptor beta chain was sequenced during a study of cytomegalovirus exposure and HLA in healthy donors. Across the whole study: In terms of ancestry, the Caucasian-associated cluster contained roughly 81% of the 398 genotyped donors. Study-level results: A few of the chains that were CMV-associated were confirmed in vitro to be specific for CMV antigens. A later analysis revealed that TCR association rates differed between HLA loci, peaking at DRB1 and bottoming out at HLA-C.

Concerning this clone: Its antigen remains unknown.

The study ran its PCR with 60 Vbeta and 13 Jbeta primers. Method: immunoSEQ multiplex PCR; TCRdb's copy keeps in-frame clones and lacks some. The sample lists some 150,000 clones; around 80% were seen once. This sequence originates from a female donor in good health and CMV-seronegative. The sample comprised PBMCs.

The CDR3 region has the DNA TGTGCCGGATATAGGACAGGGGAAGGAGACACCTTC. The encoded protein is CAGYRTGEGDTF. This rearrangement joins TRBV6-5 to TRBJ1-2; 9 nucleotides line up with TRBD1. V shed 11 bases, J shed 12 bases, and the junction held 13 bases outside the gene matches. Germline lookup yields CDR1 MNHEY and CDR2 SVGAGI. There are 12 residues in the CDR3.